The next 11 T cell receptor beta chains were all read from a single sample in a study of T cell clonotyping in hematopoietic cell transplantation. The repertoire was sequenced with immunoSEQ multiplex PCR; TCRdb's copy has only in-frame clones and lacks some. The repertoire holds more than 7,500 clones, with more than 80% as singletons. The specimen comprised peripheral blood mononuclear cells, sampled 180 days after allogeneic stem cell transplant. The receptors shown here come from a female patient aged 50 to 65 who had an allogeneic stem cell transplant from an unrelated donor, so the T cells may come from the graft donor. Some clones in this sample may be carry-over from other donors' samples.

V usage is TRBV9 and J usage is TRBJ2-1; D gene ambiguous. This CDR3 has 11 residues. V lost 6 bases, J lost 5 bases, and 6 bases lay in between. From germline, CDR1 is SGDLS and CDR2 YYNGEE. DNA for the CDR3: TGTGCCAGCAATAGGGACAATGAGCAGTTCTTC. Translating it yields CASNRDNEQFF.

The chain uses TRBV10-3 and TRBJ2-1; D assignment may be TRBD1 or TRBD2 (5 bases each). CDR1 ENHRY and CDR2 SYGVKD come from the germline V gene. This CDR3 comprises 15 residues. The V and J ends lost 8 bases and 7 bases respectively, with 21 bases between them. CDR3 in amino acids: CAIGKQEVRLNEQFF. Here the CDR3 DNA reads TGTGCCATCGGGAAACAGGAGGTCAGGTTGAATGAGCAGTTCTTC.

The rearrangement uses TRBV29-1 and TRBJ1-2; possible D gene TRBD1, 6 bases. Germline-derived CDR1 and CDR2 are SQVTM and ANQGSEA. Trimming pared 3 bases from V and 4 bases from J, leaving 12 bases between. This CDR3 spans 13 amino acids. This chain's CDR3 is CSVDLGGGYGYTF. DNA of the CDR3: TGCAGCGTTGATCTGGGGGGCGGCTATGGCTACACCTTC. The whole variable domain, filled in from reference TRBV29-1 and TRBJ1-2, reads SAVISQKPSRDICQRGTSLTIQCQVDSQVTMMFWYRQQPGQSLTLIATANQGSEATYESGFVIDKFPISRPNLTFSTLTVSNMSPEDSSIYLCSVDLGGGYGYTFGSGTRLTVV.

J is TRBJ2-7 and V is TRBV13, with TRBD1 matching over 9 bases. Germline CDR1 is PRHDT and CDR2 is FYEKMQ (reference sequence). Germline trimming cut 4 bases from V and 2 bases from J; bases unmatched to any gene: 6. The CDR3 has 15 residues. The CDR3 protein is CASSSRTGVTYEQYF. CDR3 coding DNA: TGTGCCAGCAGCTCGAGGACAGGGGTGACCTACGAGCAGTACTTC.

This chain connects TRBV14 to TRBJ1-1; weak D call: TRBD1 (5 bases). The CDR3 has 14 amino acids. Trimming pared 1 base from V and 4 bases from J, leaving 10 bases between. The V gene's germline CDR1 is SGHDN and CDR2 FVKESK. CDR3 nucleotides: TGTGCCAGCAGCCAAGTTAAGGGGTTCACTGAAGCTTTCTTT. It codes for CASSQVKGFTEAFF.

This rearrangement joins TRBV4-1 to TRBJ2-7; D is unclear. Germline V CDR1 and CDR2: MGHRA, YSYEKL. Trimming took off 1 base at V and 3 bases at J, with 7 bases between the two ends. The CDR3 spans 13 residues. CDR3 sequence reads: CASSQVTDYEQYF. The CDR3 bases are TGCGCCAGCAGCCAAGTTACTGACTACGAGCAGTACTTC.

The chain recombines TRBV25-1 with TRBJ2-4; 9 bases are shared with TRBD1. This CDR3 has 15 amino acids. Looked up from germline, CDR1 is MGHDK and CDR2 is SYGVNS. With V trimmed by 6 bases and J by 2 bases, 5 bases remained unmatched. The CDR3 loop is CASRGTGPSKNIQYF. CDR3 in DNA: TGTGCCAGCAGGGGGACAGGGCCTTCCAAAAACATTCAGTACTTC.

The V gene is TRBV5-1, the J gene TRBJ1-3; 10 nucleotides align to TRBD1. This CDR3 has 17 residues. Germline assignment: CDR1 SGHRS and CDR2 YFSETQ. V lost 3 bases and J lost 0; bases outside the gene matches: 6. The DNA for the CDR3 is TGCGCCAGCAGCTACGGGACAGGGGCTCCCTCTGGAAACACCATATATTTT. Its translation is CASSYGTGAPSGNTIYF.

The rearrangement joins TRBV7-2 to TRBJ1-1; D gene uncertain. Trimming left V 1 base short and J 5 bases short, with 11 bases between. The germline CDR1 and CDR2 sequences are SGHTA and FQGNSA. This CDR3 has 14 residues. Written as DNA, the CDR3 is TGTGCCAGCAGCTTAGATCGGGGTTCAACTGAAGCTTTCTTT. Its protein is CASSLDRGSTEAFF.

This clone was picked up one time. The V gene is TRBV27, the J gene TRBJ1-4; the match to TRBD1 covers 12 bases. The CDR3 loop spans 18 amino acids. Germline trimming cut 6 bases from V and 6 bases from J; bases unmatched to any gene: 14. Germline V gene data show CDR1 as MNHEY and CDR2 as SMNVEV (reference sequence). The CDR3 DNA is TGTGCCAGCAGGAAACACGGGACAGGGGGCGGCGGGGATGAAAAACTGTTTTTT. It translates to CASRKHGTGGGGDEKLFF.

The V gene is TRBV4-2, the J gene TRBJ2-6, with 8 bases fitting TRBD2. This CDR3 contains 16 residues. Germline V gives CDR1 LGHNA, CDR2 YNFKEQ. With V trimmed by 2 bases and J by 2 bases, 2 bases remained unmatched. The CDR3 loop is CASSQSGSTGANVLTF. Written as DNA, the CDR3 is TGTGCCAGCAGCCAAAGCGGGAGTACTGGGGCCAACGTCCTGACTTTC.